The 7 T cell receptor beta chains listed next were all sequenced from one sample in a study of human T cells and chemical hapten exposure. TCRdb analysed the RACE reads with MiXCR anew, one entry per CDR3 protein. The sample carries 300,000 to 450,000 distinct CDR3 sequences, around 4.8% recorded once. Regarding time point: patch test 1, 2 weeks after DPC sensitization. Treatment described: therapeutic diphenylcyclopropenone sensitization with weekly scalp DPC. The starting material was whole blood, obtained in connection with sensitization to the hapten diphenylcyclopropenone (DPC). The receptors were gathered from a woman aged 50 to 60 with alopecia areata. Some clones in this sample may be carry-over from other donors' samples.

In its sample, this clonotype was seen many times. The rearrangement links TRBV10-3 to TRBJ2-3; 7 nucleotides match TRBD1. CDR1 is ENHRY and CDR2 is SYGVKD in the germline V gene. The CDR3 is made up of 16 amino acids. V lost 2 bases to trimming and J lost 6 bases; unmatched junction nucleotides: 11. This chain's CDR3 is CAISEQTGRSADTQYF. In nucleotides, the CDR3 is TGTGCCATCAGTGAGCAGACAGGGCGTTCAGCGGATACGCAGTATTTT.

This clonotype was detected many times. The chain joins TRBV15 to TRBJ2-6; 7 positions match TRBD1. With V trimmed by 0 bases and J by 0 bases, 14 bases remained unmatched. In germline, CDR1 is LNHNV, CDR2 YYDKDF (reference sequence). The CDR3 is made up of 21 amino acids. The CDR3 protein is CATSRDHLGTGVYSGANVLTF. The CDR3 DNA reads TGTGCCACCAGCAGAGATCATTTGGGCACAGGGGTGTACTCTGGGGCCAACGTCCTGACTTTC.

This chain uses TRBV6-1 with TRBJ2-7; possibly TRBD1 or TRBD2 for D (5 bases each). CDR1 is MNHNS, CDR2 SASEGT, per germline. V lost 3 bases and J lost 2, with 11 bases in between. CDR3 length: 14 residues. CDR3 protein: CASSDGGDPYEQYF. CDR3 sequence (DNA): TGTGCCAGCAGTGATGGTGGGGACCCCTACGAGCAGTACTTC.

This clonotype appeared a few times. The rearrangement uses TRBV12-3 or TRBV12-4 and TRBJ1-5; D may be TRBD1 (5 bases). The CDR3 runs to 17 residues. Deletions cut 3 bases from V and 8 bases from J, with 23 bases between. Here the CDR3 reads CASSFGLGLAGLEPQHF. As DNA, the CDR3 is TGTGCCAGCAGTTTTGGGTTGGGGCTTGCCGGTTTGGAGCCCCAGCATTTT.

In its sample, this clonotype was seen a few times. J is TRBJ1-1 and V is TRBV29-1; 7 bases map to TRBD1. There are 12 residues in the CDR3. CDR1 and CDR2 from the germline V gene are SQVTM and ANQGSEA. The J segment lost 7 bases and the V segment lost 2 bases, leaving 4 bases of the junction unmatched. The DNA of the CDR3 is TGCAGCGTTGAAATCAGGGGGGGTGAAGCTTTCTTT. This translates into CSVEIRGGEAFF.

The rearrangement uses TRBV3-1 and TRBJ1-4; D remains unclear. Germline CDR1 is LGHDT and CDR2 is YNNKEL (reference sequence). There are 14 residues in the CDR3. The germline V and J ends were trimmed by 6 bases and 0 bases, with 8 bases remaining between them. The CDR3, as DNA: TGTGCCAGCAGTCGAGGGACAACTAATGAAAAACTGTTTTTT. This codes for CASSRGTTNEKLFF.

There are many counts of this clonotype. The CDR3, as DNA: TGTGCCAGCAGTCCCCTCAGAGGGACTGGAACAGATACGCAGTATTTT. Residues: CASSPLRGTGTDTQYF. The genes are TRBV27 and TRBJ2-3; D is possibly TRBD2 (6 bases). Germline V gives CDR1 MNHEY, CDR2 SMNVEV (reference sequence). The CDR3 runs to 16 residues. Trimming left V 5 bases short and J 3 bases short, with 18 bases between.